This T cell receptor beta chain came from a study of cytomegalovirus exposure and HLA in healthy donors. Overall study results and limits: Earlier analysis yielded a pattern in which most TCR beta V segments were productive about 90% or about 30% of the time.

13 Jbeta primers and 60 Vbeta primers were used for the PCR. Here immunoSEQ multiplex PCR was the method, and the copy in TCRdb shows in-frame clones only, minus some. The data contain some 84,000 clones, roughly 80% of them singletons. As concerns this clone: Its antigen is not identified.

The specimen was PBMCs. This clonotype originated in a boy between 10 and 17 years old in good health and CMV-seronegative.

The CDR3 region is CSVEFGEAYEQYF. The CDR3 nucleotides are TGCAGCGTTGAATTCGGAGAAGCGTACGAGCAGTACTTC. The rearrangement uses TRBV29-1 and TRBJ2-7; D call uncertain. Germline CDR1 reads SQVTM; CDR2 reads ANQGSEA. The CDR3 has 13 residues. Trimming left V 2 bases short and J 4 bases short, with 12 bases between.